A single sample gave rise to the 17 T cell receptor beta chains below, sequenced in a study of post-analysis software for immune sequencing data. Study outcomes and limitations: Patients had higher frequencies than controls of about five TRBV segments, including TRBV5-6, TRBV5-1 and TRBV20-1.

Antigens of these TCRs are unknown. Unique molecular identifiers were present in the TCR beta cDNA libraries. TCRdb reanalysed the PCR reads using MiXCR and keeps one entry per CDR3 protein. Of some 700,000 distinct CDR3 sequences listed, approximately 59% were seen once; the top ten hold over 9%. Sequenced sample: blood. The receptors here all came from a girl between 2 and 10 years old with multiple sclerosis.

V and J are TRBV30 and TRBJ2-6, with D unresolved. This CDR3 has 15 residues. V lost 0 bases to trimming and J lost 0 bases, with 6 bases between them. Per the germline V gene, CDR1 is GTSNPN and CDR2 is SVGIG (reference sequence). CDR3 loop: CAWSVTRSGANVLTF. As DNA, the CDR3 is TGTGCCTGGAGTGTAACTCGCTCTGGGGCCAACGTCCTGACTTTC.

V and J are TRBV7-2 and TRBJ1-1, with TRBD1 matching 10 bases. The CDR3 length is 14 residues. Germline lookup yields CDR1 SGHTA and CDR2 FQGNSA. The V gene end was trimmed by 4 bases and the J gene end by 6 bases; junction bases not matched to a gene: 5. The CDR3, as DNA: TGTGCCAGCAGCTCCGGACAGGGGGAGGCTGAAGCTTTCTTT. Translating it yields CASSSGQGEAEAFF. Variable domain in full (rest from reference TRBV7-2 and TRBJ1-1): GAGVSQSPSNKVTEKGKDVELRCDPISGHTALYWYRQSLGQGLEFLIYFQGNSAPDKSGLPSDRFSAERTGGSVSTLTIQRTQQEDSAVYLCASSSGQGEAEAFFGQGTRLTVV.

In nucleotides, the CDR3 is TGTGCCAGCAGCCAATCTAGCGGGAGTCCTTATACGCAGTATTTT. It translates to CASSQSSGSPYTQYF. V and J are TRBV3-1 and TRBJ2-3; 10 nucleotides match TRBD2. Trimming removed 2 bases from V and 7 bases from J; junction bases left unmatched: 6. The CDR3 runs 15 residues. The V gene's germline CDR1 is LGHDT and CDR2 YNNKEL (reference sequence).

This clonotype was seen more than once but under ten times. The chain has TRBV7-3 and TRBJ2-5; perhaps TRBD2 as D (5 bases). V was pared by 5 bases and J by 4 bases, with 20 bases between. Germline V CDR1 and CDR2: SGHTA, FQGTGA. The CDR3 has 16 amino acids. The CDR3 DNA reads TGTGCCAGCAGCCCCCTAGGCGGGCCTTCGCGAGAGACCCAGTACTTC. It yields the protein CASSPLGGPSRETQYF.

CDR3 in DNA: TGCGCCAGCAGCCCGCCGGGGGCAGGAAGCTCCTACGAGCAGTACTTC. It specifies CASSPPGAGSSYEQYF. The chain employs TRBV5-1 and TRBJ2-7; either TRBD1 or TRBD2 may supply D (6 bases each). This CDR3 contains 16 residues. Germline CDR1 SGHRS, CDR2 YFSETQ. V was pared by 4 bases and J by 0 bases, with 17 bases between.

The chain is built from TRBV10-2 and TRBJ2-1, with 8 bases aligning to TRBD2. The junction had 5 bases not matched to a gene; V was cut back by 1 base and J by 9 bases. The germline V gene encodes CDR1 WSHSY and CDR2 SAAADI. The CDR3 length is 14 residues. CDR3 loop: CASSEFRTSREQFF. CDR3 nucleotide sequence: TGCGCCAGCAGTGAGTTCCGGACTAGCCGTGAGCAGTTCTTC.

The chain uses TRBV5-6 and TRBJ2-1; 7 nucleotides agree with TRBD2. CDR3 length equals 15 residues. Unmatched junction bases numbered 9, after V lost 2 bases and J lost 7 bases. Germline CDR1 is SGHDT and CDR2 is YYEEEE. The CDR3 loop is CASSFGRPPRNEQFF. As DNA, the CDR3 is TGTGCCAGCAGCTTCGGGAGGCCCCCTAGGAATGAGCAGTTCTTC.

The rearrangement links TRBV20-1 to TRBJ2-3; D is unresolved. The germline V and J ends were trimmed by 6 bases and 0 bases, with 10 bases remaining between them. Germline V lookup: CDR1 DFQATT, CDR2 SNEGSKA (reference sequence). This CDR3 comprises 13 residues. In DNA, the CDR3 is TGCAGTGCGACGGAACAGAGCACAGATACGCAGTATTTT. It yields the protein CSATEQSTDTQYF.

The chain carries TRBV14 and TRBJ2-1; D is perhaps TRBD2 (5 bases). Germline lookup yields CDR1 SGHDN and CDR2 FVKESK. This CDR3 comprises 13 residues. V was shortened by 4 bases and J by 9 bases, with 13 bases between the two germline ends. The CDR3 DNA reads TGTGCCAGCAGCCCCCCCAACGAGGGTGAGCAGTTCTTC. Amino acids: CASSPPNEGEQFF.

The chain employs TRBV20-1 and TRBJ2-3; 9 positions agree with TRBD2. Germline lookup yields CDR1 DFQATT and CDR2 SNEGSKA (reference sequence). The J segment lost 0 bases and the V segment lost 2 bases, leaving 3 bases of the junction unmatched. The CDR3 loop spans 15 amino acids. In DNA form, the CDR3 reads TGCAGTGCTAGAAAAGCGGGGGGTAGCACAGATACGCAGTATTTT. This sequence encodes CSARKAGGSTDTQYF.

V usage is TRBV11-3 and J usage is TRBJ2-5; perhaps TRBD2 as D (6 bases). V gave up 0 bases and J gave up 2 bases, with 7 bases separating them. Per the germline V gene, CDR1 is SGHNT and CDR2 is YENEEA. The CDR3 has 14 residues. The CDR3 protein is CASSLEGGQETQYF. As DNA, the CDR3 is TGTGCCAGCAGCTTAGAGGGGGGACAAGAGACCCAGTACTTC.

This chain connects TRBV29-1 to TRBJ2-3; D perhaps matches TRBD2 (6 bases). Germline V gene lookup returns CDR1 SQVTM and CDR2 ANQGSEA. V lost 0 bases and J lost 4, with 17 bases in between. The CDR3 has 16 amino acids. The CDR3 nucleotides are TGCAGCGTTGAAGATCGGGAGAGGGCTTCGGCAGATACGCAGTATTTT. This codes for CSVEDRERASADTQYF.

V and J are TRBV19 and TRBJ2-7, with D tentatively TRBD2 (6 bases). This CDR3 comprises 14 residues. Germline values: CDR1 LNHDA, CDR2 SQIVND (reference sequence). Deletions cut 1 base from V and 5 bases from J, with 12 bases between. Here the CDR3 reads CASSIVGGIDEQYF. For the CDR3, the DNA is TGTGCCAGTAGTATAGTTGGAGGGATCGACGAGCAGTACTTC. Using reference TRBV19 and TRBJ2-7 for the parts outside the CDR3, the full variable domain is DGGITQSPKYLFRKEGQNVTLSCEQNLNHDAMYWYRQDPGQGLRLIYYSQIVNDFQKGDIAEGYSVSREKKESFPLTVTSAQKNPTAFYLCASSIVGGIDEQYFGPGTRLTVT.

This chain uses TRBV10-2 with TRBJ1-2; D gene unclear. This CDR3 has 14 amino acids. With 1 base removed from V and 9 bases from J, the gap between germline ends came to 15 bases. The germline CDR1 and CDR2 sequences are WSHSY and SAAADI. CDR3 bases: TGCGCCAGCAGTGAGTGGGAGGCTGCGCACCGCTACACCTTC. This codes for CASSEWEAAHRYTF.

The rearrangement uses TRBV5-1 and TRBJ2-5, with TRBD2 identical over 13 bases. Losses at the gene ends were 0 bases for V and 4 bases for J; bases not matched to a gene: 3. From germline, CDR1 is SGHRS and CDR2 YFSETQ. The CDR3 spans 16 residues. CDR3 bases: TGCGCCAGCAGCTTGGAGGGACTAGCGGGGTCAGAGACCCAGTACTTC. Amino acid sequence: CASSLEGLAGSETQYF.

Only one count was recorded for this clonotype. The genes are TRBV20-1 and TRBJ2-7; D remains ambiguous. CDR1 is DFQATT, CDR2 SNEGSKA, per germline (reference sequence). The ends were cut back, 3 bases at V and 1 base at J, with 13 bases in the middle. CDR3 length: 14 residues. The CDR3: CSARAASRSYEQYF. The CDR3 nucleotides read TGCAGTGCTAGGGCAGCCTCCCGGTCCTACGAGCAGTACTTC.

The V call is TRBV3-1, the J call TRBJ1-4, with D perhaps TRBD1 (5 bases). CDR1 is LGHDT, CDR2 YNNKEL, per germline (reference sequence). Deletions cut 2 bases from V and 2 bases from J, with 12 bases between. The CDR3 covers 16 residues. CDR3: CASSQPRGQTNEKLFF. DNA for the CDR3: TGTGCCAGCAGCCAACCCCGGGGCCAGACTAATGAAAAACTGTTTTTT. The whole variable domain, remainder taken from reference TRBV3-1 and TRBJ1-4, is DTAVSQTPKYLVTQMGNDKSIKCEQNLGHDTMYWYKQDSKKFLKIMFSYNNKELIINETVPNRFSPKSPDKAHLNLHINSLELGDSAVYFCASSQPRGQTNEKLFFGSGTQLSVL.